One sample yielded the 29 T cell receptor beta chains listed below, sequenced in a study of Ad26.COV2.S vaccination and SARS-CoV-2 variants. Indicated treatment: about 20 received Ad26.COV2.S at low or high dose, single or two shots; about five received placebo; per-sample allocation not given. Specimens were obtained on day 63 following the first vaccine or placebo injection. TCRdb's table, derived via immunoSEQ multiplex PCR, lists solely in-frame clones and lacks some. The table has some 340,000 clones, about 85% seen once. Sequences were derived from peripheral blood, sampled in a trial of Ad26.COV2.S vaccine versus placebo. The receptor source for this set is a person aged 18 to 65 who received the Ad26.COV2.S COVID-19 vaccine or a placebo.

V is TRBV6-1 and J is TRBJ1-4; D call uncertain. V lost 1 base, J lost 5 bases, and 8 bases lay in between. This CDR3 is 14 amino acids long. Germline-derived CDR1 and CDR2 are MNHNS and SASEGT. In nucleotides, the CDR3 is TGTGCCAGCAGTGAAGGGACTGACAATGAAAAACTGTTTTTT. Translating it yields CASSEGTDNEKLFF.

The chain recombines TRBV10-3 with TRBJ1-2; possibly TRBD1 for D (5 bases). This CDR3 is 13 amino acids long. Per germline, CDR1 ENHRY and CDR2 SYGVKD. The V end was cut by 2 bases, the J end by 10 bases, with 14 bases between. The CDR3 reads CAISEAQGYSYTF. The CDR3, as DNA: TGTGCCATCAGTGAGGCCCAGGGTTATTCCTACACCTTC.

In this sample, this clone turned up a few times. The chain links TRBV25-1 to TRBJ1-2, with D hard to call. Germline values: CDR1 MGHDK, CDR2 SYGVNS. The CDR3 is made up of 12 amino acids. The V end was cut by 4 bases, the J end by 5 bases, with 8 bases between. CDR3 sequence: CASSVSGYGYTF. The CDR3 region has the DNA TGTGCCAGCAGTGTTTCGGGTTATGGCTACACCTTC.

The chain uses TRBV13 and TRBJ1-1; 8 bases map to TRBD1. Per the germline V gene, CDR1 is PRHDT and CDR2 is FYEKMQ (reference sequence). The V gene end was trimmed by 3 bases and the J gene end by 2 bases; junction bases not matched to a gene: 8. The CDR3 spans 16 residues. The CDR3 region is CASSLAAGTGNTEAFF. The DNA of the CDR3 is TGTGCCAGCAGCTTGGCCGCTGGGACAGGTAACACTGAAGCTTTCTTT. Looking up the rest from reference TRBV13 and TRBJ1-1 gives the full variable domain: AAGVIQSPRHLIKEKRETATLKCYPIPRHDTVYWYQQGPGQDPQFLISFYEKMQSDKGSIPDRFSAQQFSDYHSELNMSSLELGDSALYFCASSLAAGTGNTEAFFGQGTRLTVV.

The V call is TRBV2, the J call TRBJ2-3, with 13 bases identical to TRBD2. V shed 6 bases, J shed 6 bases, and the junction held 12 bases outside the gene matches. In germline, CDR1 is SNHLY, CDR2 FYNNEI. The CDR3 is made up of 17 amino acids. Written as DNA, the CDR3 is TGTGCCAGCAGCGGACTAGCGGGGGCCCTCAGACGGGATACGCAGTATTTT. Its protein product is CASSGLAGALRRDTQYF.

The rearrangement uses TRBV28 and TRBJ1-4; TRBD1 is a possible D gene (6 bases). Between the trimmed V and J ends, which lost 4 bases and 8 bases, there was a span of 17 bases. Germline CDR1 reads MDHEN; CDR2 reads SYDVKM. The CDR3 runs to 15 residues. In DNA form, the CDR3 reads TGTGCCAGCAGTTCCCACATGGTACAGGGAGAAAAACTGTTTTTT. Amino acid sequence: CASSSHMVQGEKLFF.

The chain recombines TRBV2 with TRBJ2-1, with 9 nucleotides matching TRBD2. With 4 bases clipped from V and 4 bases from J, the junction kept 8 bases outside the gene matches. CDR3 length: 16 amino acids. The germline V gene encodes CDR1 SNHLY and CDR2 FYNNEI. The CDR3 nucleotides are TGTGCCAGCAGTGGGATTAGCGGGGGCCGGTACAATGAGCAGTTCTTC. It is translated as CASSGISGGRYNEQFF.

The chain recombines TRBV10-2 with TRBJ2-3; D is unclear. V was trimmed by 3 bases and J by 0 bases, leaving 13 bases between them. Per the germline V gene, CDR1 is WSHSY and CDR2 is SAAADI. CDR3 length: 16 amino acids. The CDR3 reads CASSEKFWASTDTQYF. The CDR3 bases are TGCGCCAGCAGTGAAAAATTCTGGGCAAGCACAGATACGCAGTATTTT.

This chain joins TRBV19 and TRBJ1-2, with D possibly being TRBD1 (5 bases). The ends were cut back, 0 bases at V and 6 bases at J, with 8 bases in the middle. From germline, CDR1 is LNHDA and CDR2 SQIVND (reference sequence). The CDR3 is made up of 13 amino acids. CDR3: CASSIEEGNGYTF. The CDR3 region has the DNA TGTGCCAGTAGTATAGAGGAGGGGAATGGCTACACCTTC.

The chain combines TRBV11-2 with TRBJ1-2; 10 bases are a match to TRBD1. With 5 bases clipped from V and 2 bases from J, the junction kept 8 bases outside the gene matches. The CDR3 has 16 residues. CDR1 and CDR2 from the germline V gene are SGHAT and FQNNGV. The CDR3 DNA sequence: TGTGCCAGCAGCGCGCCGGGACAGGGGAGAAACTATGGCTACACCTTC. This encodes CASSAPGQGRNYGYTF.

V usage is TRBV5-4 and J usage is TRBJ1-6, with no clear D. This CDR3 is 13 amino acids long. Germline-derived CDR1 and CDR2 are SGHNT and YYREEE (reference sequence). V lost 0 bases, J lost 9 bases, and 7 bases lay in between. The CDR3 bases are TGTGCCAGCAGCTTGGATGGGATTTCACCCCTCCACTTT. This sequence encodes CASSLDGISPLHF.

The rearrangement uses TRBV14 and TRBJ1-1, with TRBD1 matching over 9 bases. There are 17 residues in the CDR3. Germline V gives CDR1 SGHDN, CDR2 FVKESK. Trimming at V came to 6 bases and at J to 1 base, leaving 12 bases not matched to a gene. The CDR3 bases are TGTGCCAGCAGTTCGAACCGGGGACAGGGACCGAACACTGAAGCTTTCTTT. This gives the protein CASSSNRGQGPNTEAFF.

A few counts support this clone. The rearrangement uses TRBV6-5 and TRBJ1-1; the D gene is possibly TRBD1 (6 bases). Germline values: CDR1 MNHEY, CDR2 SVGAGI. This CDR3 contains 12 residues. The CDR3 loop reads CALRDNGPEAFF. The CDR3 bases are TGTGCGCTCCGGGACAACGGCCCTGAAGCTTTCTTT.

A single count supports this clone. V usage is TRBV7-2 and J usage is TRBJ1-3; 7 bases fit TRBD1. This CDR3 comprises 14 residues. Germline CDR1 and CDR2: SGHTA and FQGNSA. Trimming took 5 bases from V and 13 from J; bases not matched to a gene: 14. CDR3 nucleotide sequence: TGTGCCAGCAGCGCTACCCCAGGGGACAGCGGGATATATTTT. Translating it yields CASSATPGDSGIYF.

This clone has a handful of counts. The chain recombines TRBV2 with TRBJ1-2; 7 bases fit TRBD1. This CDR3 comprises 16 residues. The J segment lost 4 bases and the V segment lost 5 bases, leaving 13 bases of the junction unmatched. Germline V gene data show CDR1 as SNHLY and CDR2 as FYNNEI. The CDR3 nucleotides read TGTGCCAGCAGTATTCCCACGGGACAGATGATCTATGGCTACACCTTC. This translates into CASSIPTGQMIYGYTF.

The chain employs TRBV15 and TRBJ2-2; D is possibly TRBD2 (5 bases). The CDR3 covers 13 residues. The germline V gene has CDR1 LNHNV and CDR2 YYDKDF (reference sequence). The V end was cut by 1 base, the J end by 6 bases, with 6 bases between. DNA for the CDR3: TGTGCCACCAGCAGAGCTAGCCCCGGGGAGCTGTTTTTT. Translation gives CATSRASPGELFF.

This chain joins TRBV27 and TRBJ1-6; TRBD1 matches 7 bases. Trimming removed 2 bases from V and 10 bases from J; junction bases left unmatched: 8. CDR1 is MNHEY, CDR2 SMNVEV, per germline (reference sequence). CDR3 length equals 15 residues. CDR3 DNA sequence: TGTGCCAGCAGTTTAGTGGAGGGGGCAGGGTCACCCCTCCACTTT. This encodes CASSLVEGAGSPLHF.

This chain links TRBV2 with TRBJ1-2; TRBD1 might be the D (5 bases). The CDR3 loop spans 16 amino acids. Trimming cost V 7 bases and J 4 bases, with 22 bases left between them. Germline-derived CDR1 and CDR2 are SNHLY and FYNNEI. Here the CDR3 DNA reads TGTGCCAGCACGTTGGGGGGGGACGAGATTACCTATGGCTACACCTTC. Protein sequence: CASTLGGDEITYGYTF.

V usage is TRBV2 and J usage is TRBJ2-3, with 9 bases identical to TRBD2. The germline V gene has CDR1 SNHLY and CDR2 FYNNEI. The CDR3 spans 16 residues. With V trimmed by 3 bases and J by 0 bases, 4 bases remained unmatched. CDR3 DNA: TGTGCCAGCAGTGATAGGGGACTAGCTAGCACAGATACGCAGTATTTT. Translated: CASSDRGLASTDTQYF.

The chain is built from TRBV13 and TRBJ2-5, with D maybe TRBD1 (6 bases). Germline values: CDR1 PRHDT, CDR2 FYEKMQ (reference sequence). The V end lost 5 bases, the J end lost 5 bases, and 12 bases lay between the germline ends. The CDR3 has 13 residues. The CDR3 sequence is CASSPDRRETQYF. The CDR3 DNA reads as TGTGCCAGCAGCCCTGACAGGAGGGAGACCCAGTACTTC. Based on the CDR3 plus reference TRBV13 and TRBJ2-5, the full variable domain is AAGVIQSPRHLIKEKRETATLKCYPIPRHDTVYWYQQGPGQDPQFLISFYEKMQSDKGSIPDRFSAQQFSDYHSELNMSSLELGDSALYFCASSPDRRETQYFGPGTRLLVL.

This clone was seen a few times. The CDR3, as DNA: TGTGCCAGCAGTGATCAGGGGGCCGACACTGAAGCTTTCTTT. Residues: CASSDQGADTEAFF. J is TRBJ1-1 and V is TRBV2, with 8 bases that match TRBD1. The trim removed 3 bases at V and 3 bases at J, leaving 3 bases unmatched. Per germline, CDR1 SNHLY and CDR2 FYNNEI. The CDR3 is made up of 14 amino acids.

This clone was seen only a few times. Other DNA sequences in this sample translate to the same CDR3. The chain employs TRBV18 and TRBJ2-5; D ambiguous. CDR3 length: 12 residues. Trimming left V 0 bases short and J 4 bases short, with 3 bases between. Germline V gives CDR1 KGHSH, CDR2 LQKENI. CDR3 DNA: TGTGCCAGCTCACCACCGGGAGAGACCCAGTACTTC. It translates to CASSPPGETQYF.

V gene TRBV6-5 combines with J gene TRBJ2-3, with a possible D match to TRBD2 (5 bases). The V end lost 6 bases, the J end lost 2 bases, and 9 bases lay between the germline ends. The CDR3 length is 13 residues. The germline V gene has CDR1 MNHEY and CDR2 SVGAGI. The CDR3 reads CASSSGLTDTQYF. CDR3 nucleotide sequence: TGTGCCAGCAGCTCAGGACTCACAGATACGCAGTATTTT.

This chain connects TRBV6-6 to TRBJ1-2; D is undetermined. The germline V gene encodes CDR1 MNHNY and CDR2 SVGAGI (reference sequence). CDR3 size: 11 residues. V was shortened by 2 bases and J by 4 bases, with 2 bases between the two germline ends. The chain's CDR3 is CASSYSYGYTF. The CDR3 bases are TGTGCCAGCAGTTACAGCTATGGCTACACCTTC.

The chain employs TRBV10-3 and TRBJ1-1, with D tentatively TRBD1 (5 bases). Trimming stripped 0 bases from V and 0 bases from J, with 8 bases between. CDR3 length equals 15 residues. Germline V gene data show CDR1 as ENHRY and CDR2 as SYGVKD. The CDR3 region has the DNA TGTGCCATCAGTGAGTCGGCAGGGTTGAACACTGAAGCTTTCTTT. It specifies CAISESAGLNTEAFF.

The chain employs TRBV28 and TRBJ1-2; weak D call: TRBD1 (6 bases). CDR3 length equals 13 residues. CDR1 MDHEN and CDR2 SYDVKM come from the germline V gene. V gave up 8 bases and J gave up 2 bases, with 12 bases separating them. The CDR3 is CASLGGLNYGYTF. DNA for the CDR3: TGTGCCAGCCTAGGGGGGCTCAACTATGGCTACACCTTC.

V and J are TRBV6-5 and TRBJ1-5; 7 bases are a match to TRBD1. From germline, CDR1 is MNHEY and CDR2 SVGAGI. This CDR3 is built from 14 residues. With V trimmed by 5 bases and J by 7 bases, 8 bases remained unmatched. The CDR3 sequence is CASSPHRGSQPQHF. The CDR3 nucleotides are TGTGCCAGCAGTCCCCACAGGGGTAGCCAGCCCCAGCATTTT.

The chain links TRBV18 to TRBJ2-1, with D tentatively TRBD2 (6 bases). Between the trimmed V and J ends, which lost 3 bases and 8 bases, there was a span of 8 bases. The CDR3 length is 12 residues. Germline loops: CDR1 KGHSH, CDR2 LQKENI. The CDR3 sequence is CASSPEGYEQFF. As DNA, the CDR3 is TGTGCCAGCTCACCGGAGGGATATGAGCAGTTCTTC.

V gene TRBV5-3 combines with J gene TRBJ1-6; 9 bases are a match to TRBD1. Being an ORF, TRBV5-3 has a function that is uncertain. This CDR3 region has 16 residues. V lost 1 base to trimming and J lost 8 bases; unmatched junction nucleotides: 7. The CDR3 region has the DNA TGTGCCAGAAGCTTGTTGGGACAGGGTCGGTATTCACCCCTCCACTTT. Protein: CARSLLGQGRYSPLHF.